This TCR beta chain was identified in a study of blood T cells in healthy people across ages. Peripheral blood samples of around 11 milliliters were drawn from each donor. Primed by a sample-barcoded 5' primer and a J-beta primer mix, a second PCR proceeded for roughly 6 to 12 cycles. MiXCR was run by TCRdb on the 5' RACE reads, yielding one entry per CDR3 protein. The table has some 1 million distinct CDR3 sequences, 35% to 50% seen once. Study-wide points: The study could not conclusively compare naive and antigen-experienced cells, given its unsorted PBMCs.

This clonotype was picked up a small number of times. Its specificity is not known. Germline loops: CDR1 SGHDN, CDR2 FVKESK. The CDR3 is 14 amino acids. The source material was blood. This sequence originates from a woman aged 55 to 70 in good health. The J gene is TRBJ2-7, the V gene TRBV14; TRBD2 might be the D (5 bases). The J call is doubtful: the DNA matches TRBJ2-5 better. CDR3: CASSPREIRETQYF. CDR3 nucleotides: TGTGCCAGCAGCCCGAGGGAAATCCGAGAGACCCAGTACTTC.